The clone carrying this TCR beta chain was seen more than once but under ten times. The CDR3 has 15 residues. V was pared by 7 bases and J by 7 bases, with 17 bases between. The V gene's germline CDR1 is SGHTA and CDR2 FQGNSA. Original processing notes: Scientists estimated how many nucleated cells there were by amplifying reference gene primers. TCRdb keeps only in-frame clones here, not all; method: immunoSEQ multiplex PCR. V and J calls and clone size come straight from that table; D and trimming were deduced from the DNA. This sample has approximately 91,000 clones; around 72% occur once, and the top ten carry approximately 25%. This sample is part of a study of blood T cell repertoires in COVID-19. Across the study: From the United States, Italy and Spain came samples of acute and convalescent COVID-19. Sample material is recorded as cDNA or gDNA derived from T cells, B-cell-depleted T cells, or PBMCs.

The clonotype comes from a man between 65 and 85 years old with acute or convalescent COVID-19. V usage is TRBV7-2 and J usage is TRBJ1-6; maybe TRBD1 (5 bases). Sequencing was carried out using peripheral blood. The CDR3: CASTRLIGGNSPLHF. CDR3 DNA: TGTGCCAGCACCCGATTGATCGGGGGAAATTCACCCCTCCACTTT. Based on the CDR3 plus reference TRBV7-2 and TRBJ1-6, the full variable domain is GAGVSQSPSNKVTEKGKDVELRCDPISGHTALYWYRQSLGQGLEFLIYFQGNSAPDKSGLPSDRFSAERTGGSVSTLTIQRTQQEDSAVYLCASTRLIGGNSPLHFGNGTRLTVT.